This record looks at one T cell receptor (beta chain) sequence and its context. Antigen: not known. With 60 Vbeta and 13 Jbeta primers, the PCR was carried out. Sequencing used immunoSEQ multiplex PCR; TCRdb keeps in-frame clones, though not all of them. There are 150,000 to 200,000 clones in the sample, with around 1.2% held by the top ten. This entry belongs to a study of cytomegalovirus exposure and HLA in healthy donors. The CDR3 sequence is 14 residues long. Germline V gives CDR1 MNHEY, CDR2 SMNVEV (reference sequence). The V end was cut by 5 bases, the J end by 7 bases, with 15 bases between. Study-wide points: CMV serostatus was the only recorded immune exposure for donors. Specificity for CMV antigens was confirmed in vitro for a few of the CMV-associated chains.

This rearrangement joins TRBV27 to TRBJ2-1, with D possibly matching TRBD1 (5 bases). The TCR was taken from a woman aged 55 to 70 in good health and CMV-seronegative. The source material was PBMCs. The CDR3 sequence: CASSAQTGANEQFF. Written as DNA, the CDR3 is TGTGCCAGCAGTGCCCAGACTGGGGCGAATGAGCAGTTCTTC.